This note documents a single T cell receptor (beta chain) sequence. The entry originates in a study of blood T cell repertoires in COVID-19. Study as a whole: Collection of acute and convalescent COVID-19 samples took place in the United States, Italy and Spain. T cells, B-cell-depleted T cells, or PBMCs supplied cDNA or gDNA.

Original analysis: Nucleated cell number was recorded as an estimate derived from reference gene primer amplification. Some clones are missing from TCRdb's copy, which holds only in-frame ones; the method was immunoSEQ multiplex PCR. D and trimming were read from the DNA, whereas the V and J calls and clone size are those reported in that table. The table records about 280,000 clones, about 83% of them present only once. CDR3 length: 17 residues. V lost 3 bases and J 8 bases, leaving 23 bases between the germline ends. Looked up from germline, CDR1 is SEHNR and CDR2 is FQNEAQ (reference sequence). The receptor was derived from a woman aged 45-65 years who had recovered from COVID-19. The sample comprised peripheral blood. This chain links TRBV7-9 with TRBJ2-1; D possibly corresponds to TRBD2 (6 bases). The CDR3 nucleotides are TGTGCCAGCAGCTTGGGGTCATCTGGCGGGGCGGAGTATGAGCAGTTCTTC. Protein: CASSLGSSGGAEYEQFF.